Reported below is one TCR beta chain. Its antigen remains unidentified. Repertoires were generated with immunoSEQ multiplex PCR, while TCRdb's copy carries only in-frame clones and drops some. The data hold 77,000 or so clones, with around 92% observed a single time. V was cut by 4 bases and J by 8 bases, with 8 bases left in between. The CDR3 contains 12 residues. Per germline, CDR1 KGHDR and CDR2 SFDVKD. This specimen belongs to a study of T cell responses to AZD1222 COVID-19 vaccine. Whole-study results and caveats: Females outnumbered males among donors, who were mostly white British; clonal diversity was possibly underestimated. Reports indicate that nearly half of spike-specific TCRs are directed at unmutated variant regions.

The sequenced sample was peripheral blood, obtained on day 0 of MenACWY control vaccination. This clonotype was obtained from an adult in good health. This rearrangement joins TRBV24-1 to TRBJ2-1, with no clear D. The CDR3 is CATSDRLDEQFF. The CDR3 region has the DNA TGTGCCACCAGTGACAGGCTGGATGAGCAGTTCTTC.